Below, 8 T cell receptor beta chains from the same sample are listed, as sequenced in a study of shared clonotypes between healthy human individuals (dated by TCRdb to about 2020). The library came from the immunoSEQ multiplex PCR assay. Drawn from immuneACCESS, this table holds only the in-frame rearrangements with V and J called that TCRdb kept. Clones are partly lost; checked studies trace under half to an unresolved V gene and leave the rest unexplained. The sample data list about 680,000 clones, and 74% of these were observed just once. About 1.7% of the sample goes to the ten largest clones. The specimen sequenced was memory CD4+ T cells sorted from blood. The cell subset or site label for this specimen denotes: CD45RA-negative fraction. The source of these receptors is a woman in her 30s in good health.

The chain combines TRBV10-3 with TRBJ2-3; D remains unclear. Germline lookup yields CDR1 ENHRY and CDR2 SYGVKD. Deletions cut 5 bases from V and 2 bases from J, with 11 bases between. The CDR3 is 14 amino acids. The CDR3 protein is CAISSARHTDTQYF. Here the CDR3 DNA reads TGTGCCATCAGTTCCGCGCGGCACACAGATACGCAGTATTTT.

The CDR3 here is CASSSLGNWANTGELFF. CDR3 in DNA: TGTGCCAGCAGCTCCCTGGGGAATTGGGCCAACACCGGGGAGCTGTTTTTT. The chain joins TRBV11-2 to TRBJ2-2, with unresolved D. Germline CDR1 and CDR2: SGHAT and FQNNGV. There are 17 residues in the CDR3. V gave up 4 bases and J gave up 2 bases, with 17 bases separating them.

The V and J genes are TRBV10-2 and TRBJ1-1, with D perhaps TRBD1 (6 bases). This CDR3 comprises 16 residues. Deletions cut 3 bases from V and 1 base from J, with 15 bases between. Germline V gene sequence: CDR1 WSHSY, CDR2 SAAADI. In DNA, the CDR3 is TGCGCCAGCAGTGACCTTTCCGGGACATCGAACACTGAAGCTTTCTTT. It encodes CASSDLSGTSNTEAFF.

The chain has TRBV19 and TRBJ1-5, with 8 bases identical to TRBD1. Unmatched junction bases numbered 8, after V lost 3 bases and J lost 7 bases. Looked up from germline, CDR1 is LNHDA and CDR2 is SQIVND (reference sequence). This CDR3 is built from 15 residues. The CDR3 coding sequence is TGTGCCAGTAGTATGCCGACAGGGGTAGGGCAGCCCCAGCATTTT. It yields the protein CASSMPTGVGQPQHF.

The V call is TRBV10-1, the J call TRBJ1-5; D is undetermined. Deletions cut 1 base from V and 7 bases from J, with 8 bases between. Per the germline V gene, CDR1 is WNHNN and CDR2 is SYGVQD (reference sequence). This CDR3 contains 13 residues. In DNA form, the CDR3 reads TGCGCCAGCAGTGAGTTAACGGAACAGCCCCAGCATTTT. Protein: CASSELTEQPQHF.

About this clone itself: Since a much larger clone is just one base distant, this may be a read error. At the DNA level, this CDR3 is encoded by other sequences in the same sample as well. The chain joins TRBV9 to TRBJ2-3; D not resolved. Trimming took off 0 bases at V and 3 bases at J, with 2 bases between the two ends. The germline CDR1 and CDR2 sequences are SGDLS and YYNGEE. The CDR3 length is 12 residues. The CDR3 here is CASSVGTDTQYF. The DNA for the CDR3 is TGTGCCAGCAGCGTAGGGACAGATACGCAGTATTTT.

This chain joins TRBV5-1 and TRBJ1-1, with 8 positions matching TRBD1. With 3 bases clipped from V and 1 base from J, the junction kept 2 bases outside the gene matches. The germline V gene has CDR1 SGHRS and CDR2 YFSETQ. The CDR3 consists of 14 residues. CDR3 in DNA: TGCGCCAGCAGCTACGGGACAGGGAACACTGAAGCTTTCTTT. This gives the protein CASSYGTGNTEAFF.

The chain couples TRBV28 to TRBJ2-3, with D perhaps TRBD1 (6 bases). V was trimmed by 6 bases and J by 3 bases, leaving 13 bases between them. CDR1 is MDHEN and CDR2 is SYDVKM in the germline V gene. The CDR3 sequence is 14 residues long. The CDR3 sequence: CASRHRVGTDTQYF. DNA of the CDR3: TGTGCCAGCAGACACAGGGTGGGGACAGATACGCAGTATTTT. Variable domain in full (rest from reference TRBV28 and TRBJ2-3): DVKVTQSSRYLVKRTGEKVFLECVQDMDHENMFWYRQDPGLGLRLIYFSYDVKMKEKGDIPEGYSVSREKKERFSLILESASTNQTSMYLCASRHRVGTDTQYFGPGTRLTVL.